This T cell receptor beta chain was sequenced during a study of cytomegalovirus exposure and HLA in healthy donors. The assay was immunoSEQ multiplex PCR, and TCRdb's table has in-frame clones only and misses some. The profile covers roughly 120,000 clones, with approximately 94% appearing a single time and more than 0.9% taken by the ten largest. Study observations and caveats: Cytomegalovirus-associated status was assigned to some 180 TCR beta chains. Subsequent analysis found a tendency for first-cohort TCR clusters to co-occur within the 120 or so validation repertoires.

V trimming: 4 bases; J trimming: 3 bases; junction bases outside the gene matches: 8. The CDR3 is 15 residues long. Germline loops: CDR1 MNHNS, CDR2 SASEGT. Details on this clone: What it binds is unknown.

This receptor was taken from a woman younger than 35 in good health and CMV-seronegative. Sequencing was performed on PBMCs. The chain is built from TRBV6-1 and TRBJ2-5; 7 bases map to TRBD1. The CDR3 DNA reads as TGTGCCAGCAGTGTAGTGGCAGGGGGAGAAGAGACCCAGTACTTC. Translated: CASSVVAGGEETQYF.